The T cell receptor beta chain described here comes from a study of shared clonotypes between healthy human individuals. Some clones are missing from TCRdb's copy, which holds only in-frame ones; the method was immunoSEQ multiplex PCR. The data show millions of clones, 85% to 95% seen once. Germline-derived CDR1 and CDR2 are MNHEY and SMNVEV (reference sequence). Trimming stripped 5 bases from V and 0 bases from J, with 11 bases between. The CDR3 contains 15 residues. The genes are TRBV27 and TRBJ2-1; D is uncertain. The origin of this receptor is a man in his late teens or twenties in good health. Some clones in this sample may be carry-over from other donors' samples. Input material: naive CD4+ T cells from PBMCs. Subset of the sample: CD45RA+ positively selected. The CDR3 nucleotides are TGTGCCAGCAGTCCCAGCTCTAGCTCCTACAATGAGCAGTTCTTC. Its translation is CASSPSSSSYNEQFF.